This TCR beta chain was obtained from a study of identical twins. Details on this clonotype: What it binds is unknown.

Findings and limits, study-wide: Its conclusions, products of cross-sectional statistical analysis, did not come from following the same donors. Within cord blood, abundant beta clonotypes carried fewer insertions, but memory repertoires showed no such trend. Researchers reported weaker excess twin sharing in beta out-of-frame sequences.

After template switching added a universal primer site, the resulting cDNA carried unique molecular identifiers. TCRdb re-called the 5' RACE reads through MiXCR, storing one row per CDR3 protein. The sample has about 920,000 distinct CDR3 sequences, 9% to 15% seen once; the top ten hold under 2%. These data also featured in a second study, about yellow fever vaccine responses in identical twins.

What was sequenced was PBMCs. The origin of this receptor is a woman younger than 35 in good health.

In DNA, the CDR3 is TGTGCCAGCAGGGAGGGACAGTCAAACTATGGCTACACCTTC. Translated, it gives CASREGQSNYGYTF. The chain carries TRBV2 and TRBJ1-2; 7 bases are a match to TRBD1. After removal of 6 bases from V and 2 bases from J, the junction contained 6 bases not matched to a gene. This CDR3 comprises 14 residues. Germline V lookup: CDR1 SNHLY, CDR2 FYNNEI.